A single sample gave rise to the 29 T cell receptor beta chains below, sequenced in a study of identical twins. TCRdb redid the calling of the 5' RACE reads with MiXCR, one entry per CDR3 protein. The table records around 1.7 million distinct CDR3 sequences, 32% of them present only once. Sequencing input: cord blood. Every receptor here comes from a newborn girl in good health.

The J gene is TRBJ2-5, the V gene TRBV20-1; 9 bases line up with TRBD2. Per germline, CDR1 DFQATT and CDR2 SNEGSKA (reference sequence). This CDR3 is built from 14 residues. The V segment lost 5 bases and the J segment 1 base; nucleotides outside the gene matches: 5. The CDR3 DNA reads as TGCAGTGCTGATGGACTAGCGCCCCAAGAGACCCAGTACTTC. It encodes CSADGLAPQETQYF.

This clonotype was found a few times. The genes are TRBV24-1 and TRBJ2-3; TRBD1 matches 7 bases. The CDR3 consists of 18 residues. J lost 3 bases, V lost 8 bases, and 19 bases had no gene match. Germline V gene lookup returns CDR1 KGHDR and CDR2 SFDVKD. The DNA for the CDR3 is TGTGCCACCAAACGGGCCCCGGGCCTAGACAGGGCGACAGATACGCAGTATTTT. Amino acid sequence: CATKRAPGLDRATDTQYF.

J is TRBJ2-5 and V is TRBV2; D gene unclear. Between the trimmed V and J ends, which lost 4 bases and 5 bases, there was a span of 11 bases. Germline CDR1 SNHLY, CDR2 FYNNEI. The CDR3 has 13 amino acids. The CDR3 bases are TGTGCCAGCAGTGTTTGGATAAGGGAGACCCAGTACTTC. Its translation is CASSVWIRETQYF.

The V gene is TRBV6-5, the J gene TRBJ1-1; 7 bases map to TRBD1. The CDR3 runs to 14 residues. Losses at the gene ends were 4 bases for V and 1 base for J; bases not matched to a gene: 3. CDR1 is MNHEY and CDR2 is SVGAGI in the germline V gene. The CDR3, as DNA: TGTGCCAGCAGTTCATACAGGGGGAACACTGAAGCTTTCTTT. It yields the protein CASSSYRGNTEAFF.

The chain has TRBV10-3 and TRBJ1-1; D gene uncertain. V was shortened by 4 bases and J by 0 bases, with 12 bases between the two germline ends. CDR3 size: 15 residues. Per the germline V gene, CDR1 is ENHRY and CDR2 is SYGVKD. The CDR3 spells CAISGGLAMNTEAFF. The CDR3 nucleotides read TGTGCCATCAGTGGCGGGTTAGCCATGAACACTGAAGCTTTCTTT.

This clonotype has more than one count but fewer than ten. This rearrangement joins TRBV4-1 to TRBJ2-4; 7 nucleotides line up with TRBD2. The germline CDR1 and CDR2 sequences are MGHRA and YSYEKL. V was clipped by 1 base and J by 7 bases; unmatched bases: 1. This CDR3 is 13 amino acids long. CDR3 nucleotide sequence: TGCGCCAGCAGCCAAGCGCGGGGGAACATTCAGTACTTC. It is translated as CASSQARGNIQYF.

This clonotype has a count of ten or more. The rearrangement links TRBV10-3 to TRBJ2-1, with a tentative D call TRBD2 (5 bases). Between the trimmed V and J ends, which lost 7 bases and 8 bases, there was a span of 15 bases. This CDR3 is built from 13 residues. The germline gives CDR1 ENHRY, CDR2 SYGVKD. The CDR3, as DNA: TGTGCCATCACTAGGCAGGTTAGCGATGAGCAGTTCTTC. It specifies CAITRQVSDEQFF.

The rearrangement joins TRBV5-1 to TRBJ1-2, with 8 bases that match TRBD1. The length of the CDR3 is 15 residues. The germline gives CDR1 SGHRS, CDR2 YFSETQ. The V and J ends lost 1 base and 5 bases, in that order; junction bases with no gene match: 7. CDR3 amino acids: CASSLNRGTIYGYTF. Here the CDR3 DNA reads TGCGCCAGCAGCTTGAACAGGGGGACGATTTATGGCTACACCTTC.

The chain uses TRBV19 and TRBJ2-1, with TRBD2 as a possible D gene (5 bases). Germline V gives CDR1 LNHDA, CDR2 SQIVND (reference sequence). The CDR3 covers 15 residues. The V gene lost 7 bases and the J gene lost 0 bases, with 13 bases spanning the gap. CDR3 amino acids: CASNQDFSSYNEQFF. The DNA of the CDR3 is TGTGCCAGTAATCAGGACTTTAGCTCCTACAATGAGCAGTTCTTC.

This chain connects TRBV12-3 or TRBV12-4 to TRBJ2-3; TRBD2 matches at 9 bases. V gave up 2 bases and J gave up 2 bases; unmatched junction bases: 8. This CDR3 contains 17 residues. Here the CDR3 DNA reads TGTGCCAGCAGTTTAACGCTAGCGGGACTAACCACAGATACGCAGTATTTT. Amino acid sequence: CASSLTLAGLTTDTQYF.

The chain carries TRBV20-1 and TRBJ2-1, with D unclear. The CDR3 totals 12 residues. Germline CDR1 and CDR2: DFQATT and SNEGSKA (reference sequence). V dropped 1 base and J dropped 8 bases, with 9 bases sitting between them. Here the CDR3 reads CSARGFMDEQFF. The CDR3 coding sequence is TGCAGTGCTAGAGGATTTATGGATGAGCAGTTCTTC.

This clonotype was seen a handful of times. The chain is built from TRBV20-1 and TRBJ2-1, with 7 positions matching TRBD1. The germline V gene encodes CDR1 DFQATT and CDR2 SNEGSKA (reference sequence). The CDR3 consists of 15 residues. V was pared by 0 bases and J by 2 bases, with 4 bases of the junction left unmatched. The CDR3 coding sequence is TGCAGTGCTAGAGATCCCGGGACAGCCTACAATGAGCAGTTCTTC. Protein: CSARDPGTAYNEQFF.

There are a few counts of this clonotype. The chain carries TRBV7-2 and TRBJ2-4; the match to TRBD2 covers 12 bases. V dropped 5 bases and J dropped 6; count of bases not matched to a gene: 11. CDR1 is SGHTA, CDR2 FQGNSA, per germline. The CDR3 has 17 residues. Written as DNA, the CDR3 is TGTGCCAGCAGCCGCTACAGACTAGCGGGAGAAATAAACATTCAGTACTTC. It is translated as CASSRYRLAGEINIQYF. Combining the CDR3 with reference TRBV7-2 and TRBJ2-4 gives the whole variable domain GAGVSQSPSNKVTEKGKDVELRCDPISGHTALYWYRQSLGQGLEFLIYFQGNSAPDKSGLPSDRFSAERTGGSVSTLTIQRTQQEDSAVYLCASSRYRLAGEINIQYFGAGTRLSVL.

This chain joins TRBV7-2 and TRBJ2-7, with D tentatively TRBD1 (6 bases). With 3 bases removed from V and 3 bases from J, the gap between germline ends came to 12 bases. The germline gives CDR1 SGHTA, CDR2 FQGNSA. The CDR3 is 14 residues long. CDR3 residues: CASSLGTTFYEQYF. In DNA form, the CDR3 reads TGTGCCAGCAGCTTGGGGACAACCTTCTACGAGCAGTACTTC.

A few counts support this clonotype. This chain links TRBV27 with TRBJ1-5, with D unresolved. Trimming took 6 bases from V and 0 from J, leaving 12 bases between them. Germline V gene lookup returns CDR1 MNHEY and CDR2 SMNVEV (reference sequence). The CDR3 totals 15 residues. The CDR3 DNA reads TGTGCCAGCAGCATTTCCCATTATAGCAATCAGCCCCAGCATTTT. Its protein product is CASSISHYSNQPQHF.

This chain connects TRBV2 to TRBJ1-5; TRBD1 aligns across 7 bases. Looked up from germline, CDR1 is SNHLY and CDR2 is FYNNEI. J lost 7 bases, V lost 7 bases, and 10 bases had no gene match. The CDR3 contains 14 residues. The CDR3 loop is CASTPDREGQPQHF. The DNA of the CDR3 is TGTGCCAGCACCCCCGACAGGGAAGGACAGCCCCAGCATTTT.

In this sample, this clonotype turned up a few times. This chain uses TRBV27 with TRBJ1-5; 10 nucleotides line up with TRBD1. Germline V gene sequence: CDR1 MNHEY, CDR2 SMNVEV (reference sequence). The CDR3 length is 19 residues. V was clipped by 4 bases and J by 0 bases; unmatched bases: 12. CDR3 DNA: TGTGCCAGCAGTTCAATCCGGGACAGGGGAACCTATAGCAATCAGCCCCAGCATTTT. Protein sequence: CASSSIRDRGTYSNQPQHF.

This clonotype showed up just a few times. The chain couples TRBV9 to TRBJ2-4; tentatively, D is TRBD2 (6 bases). The CDR3 is 16 residues long. V was trimmed by 3 bases and J by 3 bases, leaving 16 bases between them. Germline lookup yields CDR1 SGDLS and CDR2 YYNGEE. This CDR3 is CASSGDTLGSKNIQYF. CDR3 coding DNA: TGTGCCAGCAGCGGTGACACCCTCGGGAGCAAAAACATTCAGTACTTC.

As to this clonotype: At one of its ends the junction is not consistent with the germline gene, which may arise from a read error. V is TRBV5-5 and J is TRBJ2-1; 7 bases fit TRBD1. CDR3 length: 15 residues. Germline loops: CDR1 SGHKS, CDR2 YYEKEE (reference sequence). CDR3 protein: CAGSAGDRPYNEQFF. CDR3 coding DNA: TGTGCCGGCAGCGCCGGGGACAGACCCTACAATGAGCAGTTCTTC.

This clonotype has a handful of counts. The chain carries TRBV5-1 and TRBJ2-1, with 11 nucleotides matching TRBD2. V lost 7 bases to trimming and J lost 9 bases; unmatched junction nucleotides: 9. The CDR3 is 14 amino acids. CDR1 and CDR2 from the germline V gene are SGHRS and YFSETQ. CDR3 nucleotides: TGCGCCAGCTCGATAGCGGGAGGGTATGGTGAGCAGTTCTTC. It is translated as CASSIAGGYGEQFF.

This clonotype was seen only once. The chain couples TRBV15 to TRBJ1-4; D is unclear. The V end was cut by 0 bases, the J end by 3 bases, with 11 bases between. The CDR3 is made up of 16 amino acids. In germline, CDR1 is LNHNV, CDR2 YYDKDF (reference sequence). The CDR3 nucleotides are TGTGCCACCAGCAGAGATCCCCCAGCCTCTAATGAAAAACTGTTTTTT. Its protein product is CATSRDPPASNEKLFF.

CDR3 residues: CGRGGDYGYTF. In DNA, the CDR3 is TGCGGCAGGGGCGGAGACTATGGCTACACCTTC. The chain uses TRBV20-1 and TRBJ1-2; weak D call: TRBD1 (6 bases). Germline CDR1 DFQATT, CDR2 SNEGSKA (reference sequence). The length of the CDR3 is 11 residues.

The rearrangement joins TRBV20-1 to TRBJ2-5; D is unresolved. V was trimmed by 6 bases and J by 4 bases, leaving 12 bases between them. Germline lookup yields CDR1 DFQATT and CDR2 SNEGSKA (reference sequence). The CDR3 runs to 12 residues. CDR3 loop: CSAQPRSETQYF. The CDR3 coding sequence is TGCAGTGCCCAACCAAGGTCAGAGACCCAGTACTTC.

V usage is TRBV12-3 or TRBV12-4 and J usage is TRBJ2-1; 7 bases fit TRBD2. After removal of 3 bases from V and 9 bases from J, the junction contained 14 bases not matched to a gene. The CDR3 is made up of 16 amino acids. The CDR3 coding sequence is TGTGCCAGCAGTTTTCCCGGGCAGCGGGGATTGTTTGAGCAGTTCTTC. It translates to CASSFPGQRGLFEQFF.

The rearrangement joins TRBV6-2 or TRBV6-3 to TRBJ2-6; D uncertain. V was shortened by 10 bases and J by 3 bases, with 19 bases between the two germline ends. CDR1 and CDR2 from the germline V gene are MNHEY and SVGEGT. CDR3 size: 16 residues. CDR3 sequence reads: CANEKGSNGGANVLTF. The CDR3 DNA reads TGTGCCAACGAGAAGGGCAGCAATGGTGGGGCCAACGTCCTGACTTTC.

This chain joins TRBV5-6 and TRBJ2-1; possible D gene TRBD2, 6 bases. CDR1 is SGHDT, CDR2 YYEEEE, per germline. This CDR3 contains 15 residues. The V gene lost 0 bases and the J gene lost 3 bases, with 10 bases spanning the gap. The CDR3: CASSLGTKGYNEQFF. CDR3 sequence (DNA): TGTGCCAGCAGCTTGGGGACTAAAGGCTACAATGAGCAGTTCTTC.

On this clonotype itself: This may be a read error: a much more frequent sequence differs by one nucleotide. The J gene is TRBJ2-1, the V gene TRBV28, with TRBD2 matching over 11 bases. The CDR3 totals 19 residues. Germline values: CDR1 MDHEN, CDR2 SYDVKM. The CDR3 DNA reads TGTGCCAGCAGTTTAATGCTAGCGGGAGGTTATAGCTCCCACAATGAGCAGTTCTTC. This encodes CASSLMLAGGYSSHNEQFF.

This clonotype was picked up a small number of times. The genes are TRBV3-1 and TRBJ2-1, with D perhaps matching TRBD1 (5 bases). The J call is in doubt because the DNA end fits TRBJ2-7 better. The CDR3 contains 13 residues. The germline V gene encodes CDR1 LGHDT and CDR2 YNNKEL (reference sequence). The CDR3 DNA reads as TGTGCCAGCAGCCAGTACAGGTACAATGAGCAGTACTTC. It codes for CASSQYRYNEQYF.

The rearrangement uses TRBV27 and TRBJ1-5, with D possibly TRBD1 on 6 matching bases. V dropped 1 base and J dropped 5 bases, with 9 bases sitting between them. The CDR3 covers 14 residues. Germline values: CDR1 MNHEY, CDR2 SMNVEV (reference sequence). CDR3 nucleotide sequence: TGTGCCAGCAGTTTATGGGAGGGGGATCAGCCCCAGCATTTT. It encodes CASSLWEGDQPQHF.